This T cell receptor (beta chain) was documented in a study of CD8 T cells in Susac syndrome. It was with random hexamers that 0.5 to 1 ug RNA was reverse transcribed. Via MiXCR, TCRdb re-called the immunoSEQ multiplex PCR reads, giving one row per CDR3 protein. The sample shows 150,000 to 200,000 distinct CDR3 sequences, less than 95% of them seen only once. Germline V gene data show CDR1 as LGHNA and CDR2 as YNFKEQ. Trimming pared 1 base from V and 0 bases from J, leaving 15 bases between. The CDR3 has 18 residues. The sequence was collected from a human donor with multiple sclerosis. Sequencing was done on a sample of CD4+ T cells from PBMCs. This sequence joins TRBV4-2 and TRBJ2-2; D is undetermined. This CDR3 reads CASSQGPPSNANTGELFF. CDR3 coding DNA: TGTGCCAGCAGCCAAGGCCCTCCATCCAACGCGAACACCGGGGAGCTGTTTTTT.